What follows are 21 T cell receptor beta chains derived from one specimen sequenced in a study of blood T cells in healthy people across ages. It was with a sample-barcoded 5' primer and a J-beta primer mix that a second PCR of about 6 to 12 cycles was run. In TCRdb, the 5' RACE reads were re-called with MiXCR into one record per CDR3 protein. The repertoire has roughly 730,000 distinct CDR3 sequences, approximately 60% of them found once; the top ten carry about 26%. The specimen was blood. These receptors all stem from a middle-aged man in good health.

This rearrangement joins TRBV28 to TRBJ1-4; D is uncertain. V lost 5 bases and J 6 bases, leaving 7 bases between the germline ends. From germline, CDR1 is MDHEN and CDR2 SYDVKM. The CDR3 loop spans 12 amino acids. CDR3 nucleotides: TGTGCCAGCAGTCCCTCTGATGAAAAACTGTTTTTT. It encodes CASSPSDEKLFF.

This chain uses TRBV10-3 with TRBJ1-2; 8 bases are a match to TRBD1. Germline V gene data show CDR1 as ENHRY and CDR2 as SYGVKD. The CDR3 has 14 amino acids. V was pared by 2 bases and J by 10 bases, with 9 bases of the junction left unmatched. CDR3 region: CAISEASDRGDYTF. The CDR3 region has the DNA TGTGCCATCAGTGAGGCTTCAGACAGGGGCGACTACACCTTC.

The CDR3, as DNA: TGCGCCAGCAGCCAAAGGGGCGGGAGGGCCAATGAGCAGTTCTTC. Protein sequence: CASSQRGGRANEQFF. The V and J genes are TRBV4-3 and TRBJ2-1, with 9 bases fitting TRBD2. Germline assignment: CDR1 LGHNA and CDR2 YSLEER. This CDR3 spans 15 amino acids. With V trimmed by 2 bases and J by 6 bases, 5 bases remained unmatched.

This clonotype was seen at least ten times. The chain is built from TRBV4-2 and TRBJ2-1; 8 bases agree with TRBD2. The J call may be in error: the DNA end matches TRBJ2-7 better. CDR1 and CDR2 (germline): LGHNA, YNFKEQ. CDR3 length: 18 amino acids. The CDR3 reads CASSQDRGGLGSYNEQYF. CDR3 bases: TGTGCCAGCAGCCAAGATCGGGGGGGTTTGGGGTCCTACAATGAGCAGTACTTC.

This clonotype was counted only a few times. This chain connects TRBV9 to TRBJ2-1; TRBD2 aligns across 10 bases. After removal of 0 bases from V and 6 bases from J, the junction contained 6 bases not matched to a gene. From germline, CDR1 is SGDLS and CDR2 YYNGEE. The CDR3 totals 16 residues. The CDR3 DNA reads TGTGCCAGCAGCGTAGAGAAGCGGGGGGGTGCCAATGAGCAGTTCTTC. Its translation is CASSVEKRGGANEQFF.

This chain uses TRBV12-5 with TRBJ2-1, with 11 nucleotides matching TRBD1. Germline CDR1 is LGHNT and CDR2 is FRNRAP. There are 15 residues in the CDR3. Trimming removed 4 bases from V and 8 bases from J; junction bases left unmatched: 7. In DNA form, the CDR3 reads TGTGCTAGTGGTTCCGGGACAGGGGGTACCGATGAGCAGTTCTTC. It translates to CASGSGTGGTDEQFF.

The chain recombines TRBV6-2 or TRBV6-3 with TRBJ2-4, with 13 positions matching TRBD2. The J call is uncertain, as TRBJ2-7 better fits the DNA end. The CDR3 runs to 13 residues. Germline V gene lookup returns CDR1 MNHEY and CDR2 SVGEGT. The CDR3 protein is CASRGLAGNEQYF. The CDR3 region has the DNA TGTGCCAGCAGGGGACTAGCGGGAAACGAGCAGTACTTC.

This clonotype was seen a few times. The V gene is TRBV27, the J gene TRBJ2-6, with D unresolved. The CDR3 is made up of 13 amino acids. Germline values: CDR1 MNHEY, CDR2 SMNVEV (reference sequence). Trimming stripped 5 bases from V and 4 bases from J, with 6 bases between. The CDR3 DNA reads TGTGCCAGCAGTGTACGGGGGGCCAACGTCCTGACTTTC. Its protein is CASSVRGANVLTF. The variable domain in full, with the rest retrieved from reference TRBV27 and TRBJ2-6, is EAQVTQNPRYLITVTGKKLTVTCSQNMNHEYMSWYRQDPGLGLRQIYYSMNVEVTDKGDVPEGYKVSRKEKRNFPLILESPSPNQTSLYFCASSVRGANVLTFGAGSRLTVL.

The chain employs TRBV12-3 or TRBV12-4 and TRBJ1-6; the D gene is possibly TRBD1 (5 bases). The CDR3 is made up of 15 amino acids. V dropped 3 bases and J dropped 5 bases, with 11 bases sitting between them. Here the CDR3 reads CASSLARGNNSPLHF. CDR3 DNA sequence: TGTGCCAGCAGTTTGGCCCGGGGCAATAATTCACCCCTCCACTTT.

This clonotype was picked up many times. The V call is TRBV14, the J call TRBJ2-3; D is undetermined. Germline values: CDR1 SGHDN, CDR2 FVKESK. V was shortened by 3 bases and J by 5 bases, with 15 bases between the two germline ends. CDR3 length: 15 amino acids. For the CDR3, the DNA is TGTGCCAGCAGCCATAAGGGCAGGTTGGGAGATACGCAGTATTTT. Its translation: CASSHKGRLGDTQYF.

This clonotype appeared many times. This sequence joins TRBV7-2 and TRBJ2-7; D uncertain. The length of the CDR3 is 14 residues. CDR1 and CDR2 from the germline V gene are SGHTA and FQGNSA. V was pared by 3 bases and J by 0 bases, with 9 bases between. CDR3 loop: CASSLLSSSYEQYF. DNA for the CDR3: TGTGCCAGCAGCTTGCTTAGCAGCTCCTACGAGCAGTACTTC.

V and J are TRBV7-2 and TRBJ1-2; 10 nucleotides match TRBD1. The CDR3 totals 16 residues. The V gene's germline CDR1 is SGHTA and CDR2 FQGNSA. The ends lost 4 bases at V and 4 bases at J; junction bases unmatched: 9. CDR3 in amino acids: CASSSGQGRSGYGYTF. CDR3 DNA: TGTGCCAGCAGCTCGGGACAGGGGAGGTCGGGCTATGGCTACACCTTC.

This clonotype has just a few counts. The chain carries TRBV28 and TRBJ2-5; 14 bases align to TRBD2. The CDR3 sequence is 17 residues long. Germline CDR1 is MDHEN and CDR2 is SYDVKM. The trim removed 6 bases at V and 3 bases at J, leaving 9 bases unmatched. CDR3 sequence: CASRGGLAGVYEETQYF. CDR3 DNA: TGTGCCAGCAGGGGGGGACTAGCGGGAGTATACGAAGAGACCCAGTACTTC.

The V call is TRBV9, the J call TRBJ2-7, with TRBD2 matching over 8 bases. V lost 1 base to trimming and J lost 2 bases; unmatched junction nucleotides: 8. The germline V gene has CDR1 SGDLS and CDR2 YYNGEE. CDR3 size: 16 residues. CDR3: CASSVSEREFPYEQYF. CDR3 bases: TGTGCCAGCAGCGTATCCGAGCGGGAGTTCCCCTACGAGCAGTACTTC.

Comment on this clonotype: This clone may be a read error of a much larger clone one base away. The chain carries TRBV7-8 and TRBJ2-3; D might be TRBD1 (6 bases). Germline V gene lookup returns CDR1 SGHVS and CDR2 FQNEAQ. The CDR3 has 12 amino acids. CDR3 loop: CASSFRGDAQYF. In nucleotides, the CDR3 is TGTGCCAGCAGCTTCAGGGGAGATGCGCAGTATTTT.

The chain employs TRBV7-9 and TRBJ2-7; possible D gene TRBD1, 6 bases. Germline lookup yields CDR1 SEHNR and CDR2 FQNEAQ (reference sequence). This CDR3 comprises 17 residues. V was shortened by 3 bases and J by 4 bases, with 22 bases between the two germline ends. The CDR3 protein is CASSFFVGEGVSYEQYF. In DNA, the CDR3 is TGTGCCAGCAGCTTTTTTGTGGGTGAGGGGGTAAGTTACGAGCAGTACTTC. Using reference TRBV7-9 and TRBJ2-7 for the parts outside the CDR3, the full variable domain is DTGVSQNPRHKITKRGQNVTFRCDPISEHNRLYWYRQTLGQGPEFLTYFQNEAQLEKSRLLSDRFSAERPKGSFSTLEIQRTEQGDSAMYLCASSFFVGEGVSYEQYFGPGTRLTVT.

J is TRBJ1-2 and V is TRBV28; the D gene is possibly TRBD1 (6 bases). V gave up 3 bases and J gave up 8 bases, with 10 bases separating them. This CDR3 spans 12 amino acids. Germline V gene lookup returns CDR1 MDHEN and CDR2 SYDVKM. The chain's CDR3 is CASSLDRRGYTF. The CDR3 DNA sequence: TGTGCCAGCAGTTTGGACAGAAGAGGCTACACCTTC.

In the case of this clonotype: With a much larger clone just one base away, this may be a read error. Likely a read error: the CDR3 ends without its conserved phenylalanine or tryptophan. The V call is TRBV7-8, the J call TRBJ1-2; no clear D gene. V was trimmed by 1 base and J by 6 bases, leaving 9 bases between them. CDR3 length: 13 residues. Germline lookup yields CDR1 SGHVS and CDR2 FQNEAQ. The CDR3 reads CASSLEVYDGYTI. The CDR3, as DNA: TGTGCCAGCAGCTTAGAAGTATACGATGGCTACACCATC.

This clonotype has just a few counts. This chain joins TRBV29-1 and TRBJ2-5; D perhaps matches TRBD1 (8 bases). The CDR3 runs to 12 residues. Trimming took off 5 bases at V and 5 bases at J, with 12 bases between the two ends. Germline CDR1 reads SQVTM; CDR2 reads ANQGSEA. The CDR3 here is CSVHRGGETQYF. DNA for the CDR3: TGCAGCGTTCACAGGGGGGGGGAGACCCAGTACTTC.

The chain links TRBV29-1 to TRBJ1-1; no firm D call. CDR1 is SQVTM, CDR2 ANQGSEA, per germline. Trimming left V 5 bases short and J 2 bases short, with 9 bases between. The CDR3 totals 12 residues. The CDR3 DNA sequence: TGCAGCGTTCTGCCTTTAAACACTGAAGCTTTCTTT. Amino acid sequence: CSVLPLNTEAFF.

Of note for this clonotype: A junction boundary mismatches the germline segment, possibly from a read error. This chain connects TRBV5-1 to TRBJ2-4; 9 nucleotides align to TRBD2. Germline V gives CDR1 SGHRS, CDR2 YFSETQ. The CDR3 runs 17 residues. The CDR3 DNA follows: TGCGCCGGCAGCCTAGAGGCGGGGGGGGTACGTAGAAACATTCAGTACTTC. Translated, it gives CAGSLEAGGVRRNIQYF. Full variable domain (remainder filled in from reference TRBV5-1 and TRBJ2-4): KAGVTQTPRYLIKTRGQQVTLSCSPISGHRSVSWYQQTPGQGLQFLFEYFSETQRNKGNFPGRFSGRQFSNSRSEMNVSTLELGDSALYLCAGSLEAGGVRRNIQYFGAGTRLSVL.